This T cell receptor (beta chain) was sequenced for a study of cytomegalovirus exposure and HLA in healthy donors. Study in general: An early release of data contained around 80 million unique TCRs, which came from HLA-typed donors.

This PCR relied on a set of 60 Vbeta primers and 13 Jbeta primers. Sequenced by immunoSEQ multiplex PCR; TCRdb stores in-frame clones only, minus some. This table holds 90,000 to 150,000 clones, around 84% found once. With 3 bases clipped from V and 5 bases from J, the junction kept 10 bases outside the gene matches. CDR1 SGHRS and CDR2 YFSETQ come from the germline V gene. The CDR3 length is 17 residues. General study results and limits: Earlier analysis looked at TCR beta V segments, and most were productive about 87% or about 30% of the time. Later analysis demonstrated an association between a missense DCLRE1C variant and TCR beta V- and J-gene trimming.

As regards this clone: The target antigen is unknown.

This clonotype originated in a woman aged 30 to 39 in good health and CMV-seropositive. Sequencing was carried out using PBMCs. The chain uses TRBV5-1 and TRBJ2-5; 13 positions agree with TRBD2. The CDR3 nucleotides are TGCGCCAGCAGCTCGAAAACTAGCGGGGGGGCCGGCGAGACCCAGTACTTC. Translating gives CASSSKTSGGAGETQYF.